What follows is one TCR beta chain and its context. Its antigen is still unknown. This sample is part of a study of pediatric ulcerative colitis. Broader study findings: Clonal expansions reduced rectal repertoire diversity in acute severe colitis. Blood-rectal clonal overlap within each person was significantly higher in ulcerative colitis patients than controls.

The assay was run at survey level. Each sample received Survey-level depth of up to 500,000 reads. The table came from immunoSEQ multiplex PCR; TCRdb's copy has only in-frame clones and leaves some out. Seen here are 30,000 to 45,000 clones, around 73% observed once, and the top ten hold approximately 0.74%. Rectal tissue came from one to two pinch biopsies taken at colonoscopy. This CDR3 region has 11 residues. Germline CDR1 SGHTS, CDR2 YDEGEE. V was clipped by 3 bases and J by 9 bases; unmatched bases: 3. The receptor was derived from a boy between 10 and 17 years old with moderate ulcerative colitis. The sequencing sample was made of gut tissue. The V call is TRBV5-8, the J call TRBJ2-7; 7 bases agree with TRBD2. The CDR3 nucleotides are TGTGCCAGCAGCTCACGCGGGGGGCAGTACTTC. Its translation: CASSSRGGQYF.